The rows below give T cell receptor beta chains drawn from one sample of a study of cytomegalovirus exposure and HLA in healthy donors. The data were produced by immunoSEQ multiplex PCR, yet TCRdb's version contains in-frame clones alone and is incomplete. The data contain over 150,000 clones, around 85% of them singletons. Sequences were obtained from PBMCs. Receptors were obtained from a middle-aged man in good health and CMV-seronegative. Both conserved end residues are trimmed from each CDR3. The order of the fields is V gene, J gene, CDR3 protein.

V: TRBV5-6; J: TRBJ2-2; CDR3: ASSLNLGQGYTGELF
V: TRBV9; J: TRBJ2-1; CDR3: ASSVEVAGYEQF
V: TRBV1; J: TRBJ2-3; CDR3: TSSQGTGTSGTDTQY
V: TRBV19; J: TRBJ2-7; CDR3: ASSIYGRGGAYEQY
V: TRBV6-5; J: TRBJ2-1; CDR3: ASSYSSGGDYNEQF
V: TRBV30; J: TRBJ1-5; CDR3: AWSTESVYQPQH
V: TRBV6-6; J: TRBJ2-3; CDR3: ASSPPDRDTQY
V: TRBV5-4; J: TRBJ1-2; CDR3: ASSHPWVGANYGYT
V: TRBV5-1; J: TRBJ2-5; CDR3: ASSPMGGPAQY
V: TRBV2; J: TRBJ2-1; CDR3: ARGLAGFNEQF
V: TRBV28; J: TRBJ1-6; CDR3: ASTKLGTGVGSPLH
V: TRBV19; J: TRBJ2-7; CDR3: ASSFSGRAYEQY
V: TRBV5-6; J: TRBJ2-7; CDR3: ASSSRYEQY
V: TRBV2; J: TRBJ2-3; CDR3: ASRRQGNTDTQY